This T cell receptor beta chain was sequenced during a study of response to subunit inactivated influenza vaccine (dated by TCRdb to about 2018). At the level of the whole study: Deep quantitative profiling of the T cell receptor repertoire was used in the study to follow responses to a trivalent subunit inactivated influenza vaccine.

The library was made by RT-PCR. TCRdb lists the instrument as Illumina HiSeq 2500. TCRdb cleaned the public reads at Q25 with fastp, built clones with MiXCR and kept in-frame beta chains. Merged by CDR3 protein, the rows form single entries marked with the most common genes and DNA. Across this sample there are about 780,000 distinct CDR3 sequences, with roughly 20% seen only once. Jointly, the top ten make up around 9.9% of the sample. Paper-wide results and their limitations: According to the authors, only a limited number of new T cells may be recruited by each seasonal influenza vaccination.

For CDR1 and CDR2, the germline V gene (reference sequence) lists SEHNR and FQNEAQ. Trimming costs V 1 base and J 0 bases, and their ends lie 13 bases apart. The CDR3 covers 16 residues, taking in both the cysteine and the phenylalanine. The sequence is cut down to CDR3 DNA, 48 bases in frame from base 1. As to this clonotype: The clone's antigen remains unknown. No much larger clone is present one base from it, and per-base qualities are unavailable.

The clonotype comes from a man aged 50-60 years who received an inactivated influenza vaccine. Donor details come from another sample of the same person, matched by shared clones. The sequence joins TRBV7-9 to TRBJ2-7, with the identity of the D gene unclear. The sample in question was PBMCs from blood, obtained around 5 days after vaccination. The CDR3 loop reads CASSLVKSPSSYEQYF. The DNA reads TGTGCCAGCAGCTTAGTGAAGTCCCCCAGCTCCTACGAGCAGTACTTC.